The subject of this entry is one T cell receptor (beta chain). Its target is unknown. Time point specified: persistent/refractory GD, antithyroid drugs over 5 years with positive TRAb. RNA from PBMCs was the source of the TCR library. The authors drew approximately 8.1 milliliters of peripheral blood into EDTA tubes. This record belongs to a study of regulatory T cells in long-lasting Graves disease. General study results and limits: Public clonotype sharing was higher in persistent than newly diagnosed patients.

The V gene lost 0 bases and the J gene lost 0 bases, with 12 bases spanning the gap. This CDR3 is built from 16 residues. Germline loops: CDR1 LGHNA, CDR2 YNFKEQ. iRepertoire HTBI primers and Arm-PCR of CDR3 regions built TCR beta libraries. MiXCR, applied by TCRdb to the multiplex PCR reads, yields one record per CDR3 protein. The sample has about 660,000 distinct CDR3 sequences; about 30% are singletons. This clonotype originated in a female donor with Graves disease. The chain has TRBV4-2 and TRBJ2-7; D gene unclear. The sample in question was peripheral blood mononuclear cells (PBMCs), obtained when the disease was refractory, from a patient treated with antithyroid drugs. CDR3 coding DNA: TGTGCCAGCAGCCAAGATCTGGGCAGAAACTCCTACGAGCAGTACTTC. It is translated as CASSQDLGRNSYEQYF.